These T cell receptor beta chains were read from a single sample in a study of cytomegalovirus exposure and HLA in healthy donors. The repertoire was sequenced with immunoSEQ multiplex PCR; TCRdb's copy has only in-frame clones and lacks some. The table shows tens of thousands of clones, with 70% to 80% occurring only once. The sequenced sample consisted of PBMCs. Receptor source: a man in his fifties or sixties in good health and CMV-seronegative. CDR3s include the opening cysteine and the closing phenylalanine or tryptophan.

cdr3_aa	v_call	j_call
CASSLGLAVNEQFF	TRBV28	TRBJ2-1
CASSTRDRGLLVNEQFF	TRBV19	TRBJ2-1
CASSRGSGGTEAFF	TRBV5-1	TRBJ1-1
CASSFPTGRETQYF	TRBV7-9	TRBJ2-5
CASRSGLAGVEQYF	TRBV5-4	TRBJ2-7
CASSPLFTLEETQYF	TRBV18	TRBJ2-5
CASSRGGATEAFF	TRBV6-5	TRBJ1-1
CASSETGVVTEAFF	TRBV25-1	TRBJ1-1
CAWSGQGNNEQYF	TRBV30	TRBJ2-7
CASSQELAGPQETQYF	TRBV4-1	TRBJ2-5
CASSFRGQGQGGYTF	TRBV27	TRBJ1-2
CAISETVGGYGYTF	TRBV10-3	TRBJ1-2
CASSTWGQGNQPQHF	TRBV19	TRBJ1-5
CASSQEGLADYEQYF	TRBV4-1	TRBJ2-7
CSGGLTNTGELFF	TRBV29-1	TRBJ2-2